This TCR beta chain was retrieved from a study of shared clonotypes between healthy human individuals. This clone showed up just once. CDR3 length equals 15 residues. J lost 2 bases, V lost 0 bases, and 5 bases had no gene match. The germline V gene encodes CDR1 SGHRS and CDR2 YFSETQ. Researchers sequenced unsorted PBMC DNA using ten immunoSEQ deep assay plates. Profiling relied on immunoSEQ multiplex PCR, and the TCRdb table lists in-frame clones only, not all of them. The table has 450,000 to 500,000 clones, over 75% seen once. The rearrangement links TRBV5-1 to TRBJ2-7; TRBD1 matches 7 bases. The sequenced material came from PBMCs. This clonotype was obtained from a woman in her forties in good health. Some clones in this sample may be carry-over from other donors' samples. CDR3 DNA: TGCGCCAGCAGCTTGGACCCACAGGGGACCTACGAGCAGTACTTC. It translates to CASSLDPQGTYEQYF.